The present entry profiles one T cell receptor beta chain with its context. The table came from immunoSEQ multiplex PCR; TCRdb's copy has only in-frame clones and leaves some out. The sample holds approximately 230,000 clones; around 83% are singletons and the top ten take about 8.9%. This sample was included in a study of blood T cell repertoires in COVID-19. On the study more broadly: T cells, B-cell-depleted T cells, or PBMCs supplied cDNA or gDNA.

V lost 8 bases, J lost 0 bases, and 13 bases lay in between. The CDR3 is made up of 14 amino acids. Germline loops: CDR1 MDHEN, CDR2 SYDVKM. The sequenced material came from peripheral blood. The genes are TRBV28 and TRBJ1-1; D ambiguous. The receptor comes from a man older than 75 with acute or convalescent COVID-19. CDR3 protein: CASRGYYMNTEAFF. For the CDR3, the DNA is TGTGCCAGCCGCGGATATTACATGAACACTGAAGCTTTCTTT.